This passage covers 20 T cell receptor beta chains from one sample sequenced in a study of T cells in Graves' hyperthyroidism and ophthalmopathy. Regions amplified from RNA transcripts were the TCR beta CDR3 regions. HTBI primers drove first-round RT-PCR of the TCR CDR3. MiXCR, applied by TCRdb to the multiplex PCR reads, yields one record per CDR3 protein. This sample has 500,000 to 750,000 distinct CDR3 sequences, with about 45% found just once. Specimen: peripheral blood or thyroid tissue (not recorded which). Receptors were obtained from a woman aged 18-29 years with Graves' hyperthyroidism.

This clonotype was detected only a few times. The rearrangement links TRBV3-1 to TRBJ2-7; 9 bases line up with TRBD2. V was pared by 4 bases and J by 6 bases, with 10 bases of the junction left unmatched. CDR3 length: 15 residues. CDR1 LGHDT and CDR2 YNNKEL come from the germline V gene (reference sequence). Here the CDR3 reads CASSRTREGLSEQYF. In DNA form, the CDR3 reads TGTGCCAGCAGCCGTACGCGGGAGGGCCTTTCCGAGCAGTACTTC.

This CDR3 reads CSGSTGPNNEQFF. The CDR3 region has the DNA TGCAGTGGAAGCACCGGGCCGAACAATGAGCAGTTCTTC. The chain joins TRBV20-1 to TRBJ2-7; no clear D. The assigned J gene may be wrong: the sequence end matches TRBJ2-1 better. This CDR3 has 13 residues. Germline CDR1 reads DFQATT; CDR2 reads SNEGSKA (reference sequence).

This clonotype was picked up one time. This chain uses TRBV2 with TRBJ2-7; TRBD1 agrees at 11 bases. The CDR3 has 14 amino acids. Trimming cost V 10 bases and J 5 bases; bases outside gene matches: 10. Germline CDR1 and CDR2: SNHLY and FYNNEI. The CDR3 reads CAIDRDRGTDEQYF. CDR3 DNA: TGTGCCATCGACCGGGACAGGGGGACGGACGAGCAGTACTTC. The full variable domain, completed using reference TRBV2 and TRBJ2-7, is EPEVTQTPSHQVTQMGQEVILRCVPISNHLYFYWYRQILGQKVEFLVSFYNNEISEKSEIFDDQFSVERPDGSNFTLKIRSTKLEDSAMYFCAIDRDRGTDEQYFGPGTRLTVT.

The V and J genes are TRBV2 and TRBJ1-5; TRBD1 agrees at 8 bases. The CDR3 is made up of 15 amino acids. CDR1 and CDR2 from the germline V gene are SNHLY and FYNNEI. With 5 bases clipped from V and 3 bases from J, the junction kept 6 bases outside the gene matches. The CDR3 sequence: CASSSQGATNQPQHF. For the CDR3, the DNA is TGTGCCAGCAGTTCGCAGGGGGCTACCAATCAGCCCCAGCATTTT.

This chain links TRBV29-1 with TRBJ1-1, with D possibly being TRBD1 (5 bases). CDR3 length: 13 amino acids. Trimming pared 7 bases from V and 4 bases from J, leaving 16 bases between. CDR1 SQVTM and CDR2 ANQGSEA come from the germline V gene. CDR3 DNA sequence: TGCAGCGCCGGACTATCCGGGGGCACTGAAGCTTTCTTT. Its translation: CSAGLSGGTEAFF.

About this clonotype itself: The junction differs from germline at one of its ends, possibly a read error. The genes are TRBV20-1 and TRBJ2-2; 14 nucleotides agree with TRBD2. Germline loops: CDR1 DFQATT, CDR2 SNEGSKA (reference sequence). The length of the CDR3 is 15 residues. The CDR3 region has the DNA TGCAGTGCTCTACCGACTAGCGGGAGGGCCCGGGAGCAGTTTTTT. Amino acid sequence: CSALPTSGRAREQFF.

This clonotype showed up just a few times. The chain links TRBV9 to TRBJ2-7; unclear D gene. CDR1 is SGDLS, CDR2 YYNGEE, per germline. The CDR3 is 14 residues long. V was pared by 5 bases and J by 2 bases, with 14 bases between. CDR3 in amino acids: CASSLFQAPYEQYF. Here the CDR3 DNA reads TGTGCCAGCAGTTTATTTCAGGCCCCCTACGAGCAGTACTTC.

This clonotype was observed a few times. The chain has TRBV6-1 and TRBJ1-5; weak D call: TRBD1 (6 bases). The CDR3 is 13 residues long. The germline gives CDR1 MNHNS, CDR2 SASEGT. Trimming shortened V by 4 bases and J by 7 bases, and 11 bases separated the two germline ends. The CDR3 spells CASSGGAEQPQHF. Written as DNA, the CDR3 is TGTGCCAGCAGTGGGGGGGCGGAACAGCCCCAGCATTTT.

This clonotype was counted a few times. The rearrangement links TRBV10-3 to TRBJ1-4; no firm D call. The CDR3 is 13 residues long. V was pared by 2 bases and J by 9 bases, with 10 bases between. Germline CDR1 and CDR2: ENHRY and SYGVKD. The CDR3 region has the DNA TGTGCCATCAGTGAGGATCTCGCTCAAAAACTGTTTTTT. Protein: CAISEDLAQKLFF.

This clonotype was seen ten or more times. The V and J genes are TRBV19 and TRBJ2-7; D gene unclear. CDR3 length: 14 residues. Trimming left V 6 bases short and J 1 base short, with 13 bases between. CDR1 is LNHDA, CDR2 SQIVND, per germline (reference sequence). DNA for the CDR3: TGTGCCAGTAGGGACGGCCCCGCATCCTACGAGCAGTACTTC. It codes for CASRDGPASYEQYF.

In regard to this clonotype: At one end the junction does not follow the germline gene, possibly because of a read error. The chain combines TRBV29-1 with TRBJ1-2; D uncertain. Germline V CDR1 and CDR2: SQVTM, ANQGSEA. CDR3 length: 12 amino acids. CDR3 sequence reads: CSAVGRVNGYTF. CDR3 nucleotide sequence: TGCAGCGCCGTGGGGAGGGTAAATGGGTACACCTTC.

In its sample, this clonotype was seen many times. This chain links TRBV7-9 with TRBJ2-5; D is undetermined. V lost 5 bases to trimming and J lost 5 bases, with 6 bases between them. This CDR3 is 11 amino acids long. Germline CDR1 and CDR2: SEHNR and FQNEAQ (reference sequence). The CDR3: CASSALETQYF. CDR3 sequence (DNA): TGTGCCAGCAGCGCTCTCGAGACCCAGTACTTC.

This clonotype occurred a few times. The J gene is TRBJ2-6, the V gene TRBV30, with 8 bases aligning to TRBD1. Per the germline V gene, CDR1 is GTSNPN and CDR2 is SVGIG (reference sequence). The CDR3 contains 14 residues. J lost 12 bases, V lost 5 bases, and 12 bases had no gene match. The CDR3 nucleotides are TGTGCCTGGGGTCATTACAGGGGGAGCACCGTCCTGACTTTC. This codes for CAWGHYRGSTVLTF.

This clonotype was picked up many times. The chain combines TRBV19 with TRBJ1-2, with a possible D match to TRBD1 (5 bases). The length of the CDR3 is 13 residues. Trimming removed 6 bases at V and 7 bases at J, with 15 bases between. Looked up from germline, CDR1 is LNHDA and CDR2 is SQIVND (reference sequence). DNA for the CDR3: TGTGCCAGTAGATCGGGGGTGGGGACTGGCTACACCTTC. Amino acid sequence: CASRSGVGTGYTF.

The chain couples TRBV29-1 to TRBJ1-4, with 8 positions matching TRBD1. The CDR3 consists of 14 residues. Trimming removed 0 bases from V and 3 bases from J; junction bases left unmatched: 0. The germline V gene has CDR1 SQVTM and CDR2 ANQGSEA. The CDR3 coding sequence is TGCAGCGTTGAAGAGACAGGGGCTAATGAAAAACTGTTTTTT. This encodes CSVEETGANEKLFF.

The chain has TRBV7-2 and TRBJ1-5, with 11 bases fitting TRBD1. The V segment lost 5 bases and the J segment 5 bases; nucleotides outside the gene matches: 8. Germline assignment: CDR1 SGHTA and CDR2 FQGNSA. There are 16 residues in the CDR3. This CDR3 is CASSQPGQGGDQPQHF. CDR3 in DNA: TGTGCCAGCAGCCAACCGGGACAGGGGGGAGATCAGCCCCAGCATTTT.

At least ten counts were recorded for this clonotype. Here the CDR3 reads CASTDGAQGAEAFF. The CDR3 coding sequence is TGTGCCAGCACTGACGGGGCGCAGGGGGCTGAAGCTTTCTTT. J is TRBJ1-1 and V is TRBV12-3 or TRBV12-4; 7 bases match TRBD1. Losses at the gene ends were 7 bases for V and 6 bases for J; bases not matched to a gene: 11. This CDR3 has 14 residues.

In DNA form, the CDR3 reads TGTGCCAGCAGCCGTTCTAGCGGGAGCTCCTACAATGAGCAGTTCTTC. This gives the protein CASSRSSGSSYNEQFF. V gene TRBV7-2 combines with J gene TRBJ2-1; TRBD2 agrees at 10 bases. The CDR3 is 16 amino acids. CDR1 is SGHTA and CDR2 is FQGNSA in the germline V gene. V was clipped by 5 bases and J by 0 bases; unmatched bases: 4.

The gene calls are TRBV15 and TRBJ2-5, with D tentatively TRBD2 (7 bases). With 3 bases removed from V and 2 bases from J, the gap between germline ends came to 16 bases. There are 16 residues in the CDR3. Germline V gene data show CDR1 as LNHNV and CDR2 as YYDKDF (reference sequence). The CDR3 sequence is CATSSAGGGGQETQYF. The CDR3 bases are TGTGCCACCAGCAGCGCCGGCGGGGGCGGGCAAGAGACCCAGTACTTC.

This clonotype has at least ten counts. J is TRBJ2-7 and V is TRBV7-2; D is unclear. This CDR3 has 18 residues. Germline loops: CDR1 SGHTA, CDR2 FQGNSA. Between the trimmed V and J ends, which lost 3 bases and 2 bases, there was a span of 23 bases. CDR3: CASSFKRKPSLVAYEQYF. Written as DNA, the CDR3 is TGTGCCAGCAGCTTTAAGCGTAAGCCCTCTCTAGTGGCCTACGAGCAGTACTTC.